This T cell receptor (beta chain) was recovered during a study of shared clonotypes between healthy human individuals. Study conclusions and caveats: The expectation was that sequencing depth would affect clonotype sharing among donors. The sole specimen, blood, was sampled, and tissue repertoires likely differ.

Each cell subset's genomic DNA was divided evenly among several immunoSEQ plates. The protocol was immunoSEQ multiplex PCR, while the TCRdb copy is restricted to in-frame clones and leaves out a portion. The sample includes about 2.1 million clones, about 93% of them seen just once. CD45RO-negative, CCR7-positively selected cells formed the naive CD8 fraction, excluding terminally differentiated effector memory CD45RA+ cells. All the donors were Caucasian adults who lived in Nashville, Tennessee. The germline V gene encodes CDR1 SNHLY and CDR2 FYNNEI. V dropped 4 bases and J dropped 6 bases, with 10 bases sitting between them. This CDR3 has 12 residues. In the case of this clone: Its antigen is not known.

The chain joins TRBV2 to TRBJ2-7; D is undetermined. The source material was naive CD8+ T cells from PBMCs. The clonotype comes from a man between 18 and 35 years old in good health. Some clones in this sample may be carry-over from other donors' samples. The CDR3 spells CASSGAFVEQYF. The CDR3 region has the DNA TGTGCCAGCAGTGGGGCATTTGTCGAGCAGTACTTC.